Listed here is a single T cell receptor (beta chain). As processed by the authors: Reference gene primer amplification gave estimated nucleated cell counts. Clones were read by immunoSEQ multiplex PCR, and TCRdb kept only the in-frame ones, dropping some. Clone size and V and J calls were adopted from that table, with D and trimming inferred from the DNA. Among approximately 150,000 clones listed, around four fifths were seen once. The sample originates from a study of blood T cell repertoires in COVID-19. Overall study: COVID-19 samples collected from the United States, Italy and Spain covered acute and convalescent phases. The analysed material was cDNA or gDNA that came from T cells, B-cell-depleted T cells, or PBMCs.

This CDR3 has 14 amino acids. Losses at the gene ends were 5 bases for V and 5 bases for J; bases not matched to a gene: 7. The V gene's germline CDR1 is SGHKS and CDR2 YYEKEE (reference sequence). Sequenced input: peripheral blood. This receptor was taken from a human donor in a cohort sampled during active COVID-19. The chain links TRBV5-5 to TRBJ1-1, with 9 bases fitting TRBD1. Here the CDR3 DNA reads TGTGCCAGCAGTCAACAGGGGGCAGGTACTGAAGCTTTCTTT. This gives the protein CASSQQGAGTEAFF. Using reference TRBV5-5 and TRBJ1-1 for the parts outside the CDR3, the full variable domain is DAGVTQSPTHLIKTRGQQVTLRCSPISGHKSVSWYQQVLGQGPQFIFQYYEKEERGRGNFPDRFSARQFPNYSSELNVNALLLGDSALYLCASSQQGAGTEAFFGQGTRLTVV.